Below, 10 T cell receptor beta chains from the same sample are listed, as sequenced in a study of blood T cell repertoires in COVID-19. This table comes from immunoSEQ multiplex PCR, and its TCRdb copy is limited to in-frame clones, with some not included. The profile shows tens of thousands of clones, approximately 80% of them singletons. Specimen: peripheral blood. The receptors shown here come from a woman older than 75 with acute or convalescent COVID-19.

This chain uses TRBV7-8 with TRBJ2-7, with TRBD2 matching 13 bases. The CDR3 covers 15 residues. V trimming: 5 bases; J trimming: 3 bases; junction bases outside the gene matches: 4. From germline, CDR1 is SGHVS and CDR2 FQNEAQ. The CDR3 coding sequence is TGTGCCAGCAGCCTACTAGCGGGAGGGGGCTACGAGCAGTACTTC. This codes for CASSLLAGGGYEQYF.

This rearrangement joins TRBV7-2 to TRBJ2-1; the match to TRBD2 covers 8 bases. The CDR3 extends over 15 amino acids. CDR1 and CDR2 from the germline V gene are SGHTA and FQGNSA. After removal of 3 bases from V and 6 bases from J, the junction contained 7 bases not matched to a gene. The CDR3 reads CASSLGLGFGNEQFF. The CDR3 DNA sequence: TGTGCCAGCAGCTTGGGACTAGGTTTTGGCAATGAGCAGTTCTTC.

The CDR3 coding sequence is TGTGCCAGCAGTCGGGACAGCGTCTTGAGCAATCAGCCCCAGCATTTT. Translated, it gives CASSRDSVLSNQPQHF. V is TRBV2 and J is TRBJ1-5, with 7 positions matching TRBD1. The trim removed 5 bases at V and 1 base at J, leaving 8 bases unmatched. There are 16 residues in the CDR3. Looked up from germline, CDR1 is SNHLY and CDR2 is FYNNEI. Variable domain in full (rest from reference TRBV2 and TRBJ1-5): EPEVTQTPSHQVTQMGQEVILRCVPISNHLYFYWYRQILGQKVEFLVSFYNNEISEKSEIFDDQFSVERPDGSNFTLKIRSTKLEDSAMYFCASSRDSVLSNQPQHFGDGTRLSIL.

The chain is built from TRBV4-2 and TRBJ1-1, with TRBD1 matching 9 bases. This CDR3 spans 15 amino acids. V lost 3 bases to trimming and J lost 7 bases; unmatched junction nucleotides: 9. CDR1 is LGHNA, CDR2 YNFKEQ, per germline. The CDR3: CASSQGTGNGLEAFF. In nucleotides, the CDR3 is TGTGCCAGCAGCCAGGGGACAGGGAATGGGCTTGAAGCTTTCTTT.

This clone has just a few counts. The J gene is TRBJ1-2, the V gene TRBV7-2; unclear D gene. Deletions cut 2 bases from V and 8 bases from J, with 12 bases between. The CDR3 is 13 residues long. CDR1 SGHTA and CDR2 FQGNSA come from the germline V gene. CDR3 residues: CASSLFLAGGYTF. The CDR3 bases are TGTGCCAGCAGCTTATTCTTGGCCGGGGGCTACACCTTC.

This clone was seen at least ten times. The rearrangement links TRBV5-1 to TRBJ2-5; 8 bases fit TRBD2. This CDR3 contains 14 residues. CDR1 and CDR2 (germline): SGHRS, YFSETQ. V shed 4 bases, J shed 2 bases, and the junction held 4 bases outside the gene matches. CDR3 coding DNA: TGCGCCAGCAGCCTGCTAGCGGGTCAAGAGACCCAGTACTTC. This sequence encodes CASSLLAGQETQYF.

The chain uses TRBV25-1 and TRBJ1-1; D is unclear. This CDR3 has 14 amino acids. Trimming cost V 5 bases and J 0 bases, with 10 bases left between them. Per the germline V gene, CDR1 is MGHDK and CDR2 is SYGVNS. CDR3 region: CASSSPEMNTEAFF. The CDR3 DNA is TGTGCCAGCAGTTCCCCCGAGATGAACACTGAAGCTTTCTTT. Drawing the rest from reference TRBV25-1 and TRBJ1-1, the complete variable domain is EADIYQTPRYLVIGTGKKITLECSQTMGHDKMYWYQQDPGMELHLIHYSYGVNSTEKGDLSSESTVSRIRTEHFPLTLESARPSHTSQYLCASSSPEMNTEAFFGQGTRLTVV.

The chain couples TRBV7-2 to TRBJ2-1; 7 bases map to TRBD1. Germline CDR1 reads SGHTA; CDR2 reads FQGNSA. V lost 5 bases, J lost 3 bases, and 7 bases stayed unmatched. The CDR3 contains 15 residues. The CDR3 region has the DNA TGTGCCAGCAGCCGGGTGGGACAGTACTACAATGAGCAGTTCTTC. The encoded protein is CASSRVGQYYNEQFF.

The CDR3 protein is CASSPPGRAGGPNAHEQYF. In nucleotides, the CDR3 is TGTGCCAGCAGCCCCCCGGGGAGAGCGGGAGGGCCGAACGCCCACGAGCAGTACTTC. This rearrangement joins TRBV7-9 to TRBJ2-7, with 10 bases identical to TRBD2. V dropped 5 bases and J dropped 5; count of bases not matched to a gene: 21. This CDR3 region has 19 residues. Per germline, CDR1 SEHNR and CDR2 FQNEAQ (reference sequence).

This chain links TRBV29-1 with TRBJ1-5; TRBD1 agrees at 9 bases. The germline gives CDR1 SQVTM, CDR2 ANQGSEA. CDR3 length: 13 amino acids. Unmatched junction bases numbered 2, after V lost 4 bases and J lost 4 bases. DNA for the CDR3: TGCAGCGTTGCGACAGGGGGGAATCAGCCCCAGCATTTT. It yields the protein CSVATGGNQPQHF.